Following are 2 T cell receptor beta chains from one sample sequenced in a study of cytomegalovirus exposure and HLA in healthy donors. Researchers ran the PCR with 60 Vbeta and 13 Jbeta primers. TCRdb keeps only in-frame clones here, not all; method: immunoSEQ multiplex PCR. This sample has under 100,000 clones, with roughly four fifths found just once. Material: PBMCs. These receptors came from a human donor in good health.

The chain employs TRBV14 and TRBJ2-7, with 10 bases fitting TRBD1. Germline lookup yields CDR1 SGHDN and CDR2 FVKESK. CDR3 length equals 15 residues. V shed 4 bases, J shed 2 bases, and the junction held 5 bases outside the gene matches. This CDR3 reads CASSLPGQGTYEQYF. CDR3 DNA: TGTGCCAGCAGCCTACCGGGACAGGGGACCTACGAGCAGTACTTC.

V usage is TRBV4-3 and J usage is TRBJ2-2; the D gene is possibly TRBD1 (6 bases). Germline CDR1 is LGHNA and CDR2 is YSLEER. V lost 4 bases, J lost 6 bases, and 18 bases lay in between. The CDR3 runs to 16 residues. In DNA form, the CDR3 reads TGCGCCAGCAGCCCCATAGGGGGTAATATAGCCGGGGAGCTGTTTTTT. It is translated as CASSPIGGNIAGELFF.